These 29 T cell receptor beta chains originate from one sample sequenced in a study of shared clonotypes between healthy human individuals. The method was immunoSEQ multiplex PCR; TCRdb's version includes in-frame clones alone and lacks a portion of them. The table includes millions of clones, 95% detected once. The material sequenced was naive CD4+ T cells sorted from blood. Documented subset: CD45RA+ positively selected. The origin of the receptors is a man aged 18 to 29 in good health.

The chain joins TRBV2 to TRBJ2-3, with TRBD1 matching over 8 bases. The CDR3 runs 15 residues. V shed 6 bases and J 2 bases; nucleotides not matched to a gene: 7. Germline CDR1 SNHLY, CDR2 FYNNEI. CDR3 sequence: CASRETGAPTDTQYF. Here the CDR3 DNA reads TGTGCCAGCAGGGAGACAGGGGCGCCCACAGATACGCAGTATTTT.

CDR3 sequence (DNA): TGTGCCAGCAGCCAAGATCGGGCAGTCCCATCGACCCAGTACTTC. This encodes CASSQDRAVPSTQYF. The chain employs TRBV4-2 and TRBJ2-5; the D is unclear. Germline V gene data show CDR1 as LGHNA and CDR2 as YNFKEQ. The germline V and J ends were trimmed by 0 bases and 7 bases, with 15 bases remaining between them. The CDR3 sequence is 15 residues long.

This sequence joins TRBV11-2 and TRBJ1-1; D gene uncertain. The V end was cut by 0 bases, the J end by 7 bases, with 9 bases between. Looked up from germline, CDR1 is SGHAT and CDR2 is FQNNGV. The CDR3 has 13 residues. Written as DNA, the CDR3 is TGTGCCAGCAGCTTAGACAGGCGATATGAAGCTTTCTTT. Translated, it gives CASSLDRRYEAFF.

This chain links TRBV6-1 with TRBJ1-4; no reliable D call. This CDR3 contains 14 residues. Germline lookup yields CDR1 MNHNS and CDR2 SASEGT. With 5 bases removed from V and 5 bases from J, the gap between germline ends came to 12 bases. The CDR3 region has the DNA TGTGCCAGCAGTCCCGAGGGTGTCAATGAAAAACTGTTTTTT. It encodes CASSPEGVNEKLFF.

V and J are TRBV30 and TRBJ1-2, with D uncertain. Trimming stripped 4 bases from V and 5 bases from J, with 17 bases between. Germline V gene lookup returns CDR1 GTSNPN and CDR2 SVGIG (reference sequence). The CDR3 contains 14 residues. CDR3 in amino acids: CAWTSKMPPYGYTF. Written as DNA, the CDR3 is TGTGCCTGGACCAGCAAGATGCCCCCGTATGGCTACACCTTC.

The chain couples TRBV10-3 to TRBJ1-3, with D tentatively TRBD1 (6 bases). This CDR3 is built from 15 residues. Germline CDR1 is ENHRY and CDR2 is SYGVKD. Trimming shortened V by 2 bases and J by 0 bases, and 8 bases separated the two germline ends. CDR3 sequence (DNA): TGTGCCATCAGTGAGGGGACACTCTCTGGAAACACCATATATTTT. This codes for CAISEGTLSGNTIYF.

Notes on this clone: Other nucleotide sequences from this sample produce the same CDR3. The chain links TRBV5-6 to TRBJ2-7, with D unclear. Trimming removed 3 bases at V and 0 bases at J, with 4 bases between. Germline lookup yields CDR1 SGHDT and CDR2 YYEEEE. The CDR3 contains 12 residues. The CDR3 sequence is CASSSSSYEQYF. The CDR3 region has the DNA TGTGCCAGCAGCTCAAGCTCCTACGAGCAGTACTTC.

The J gene is TRBJ2-1, the V gene TRBV2; TRBD1 matches 7 bases. The CDR3 is 13 residues long. V was clipped by 5 bases and J by 9 bases; unmatched bases: 7. Germline values: CDR1 SNHLY, CDR2 FYNNEI. Here the CDR3 DNA reads TGTGCCAGCAGTCCCACCAGGGGGAGTGAGCAGTTCTTC. Translating gives CASSPTRGSEQFF.

J is TRBJ2-3 and V is TRBV4-1, with D unresolved. Germline CDR1 is MGHRA and CDR2 is YSYEKL. The CDR3 runs 14 residues. Trimming pared 1 base from V and 10 bases from J, leaving 15 bases between. Here the CDR3 DNA reads TGCGCCAGCAGCCAAGTGGTGGCCCCCGGATCGCAGTATTTT. Translation: CASSQVVAPGSQYF.

As concerns this clone: The same CDR3 also results from other DNA sequences found in this sample. V is TRBV5-6 and J is TRBJ2-5, with D unresolved. This CDR3 contains 11 residues. V lost 4 bases and J lost 5, with 6 bases in between. Germline V CDR1 and CDR2: SGHDT, YYEEEE. The CDR3 DNA follows: TGTGCCAGCAGCAAAAGGGAGACCCAGTACTTC. Translation gives CASSKRETQYF.

On this clone itself: This sample includes further DNA sequences coding for the same CDR3. The chain links TRBV9 to TRBJ1-1; D not resolved. The CDR3 totals 14 residues. Trimming removed 0 bases from V and 1 base from J, with 7 bases in between. Germline V gene data show CDR1 as SGDLS and CDR2 as YYNGEE. The CDR3 reads CASSVAAENTEAFF. The CDR3, as DNA: TGTGCCAGCAGCGTAGCTGCAGAGAACACTGAAGCTTTCTTT.

This chain joins TRBV6-1 and TRBJ2-2, with 7 bases matching TRBD2. The ends lost 4 bases at V and 4 bases at J; junction bases unmatched: 6. The CDR3 has 15 residues. CDR1 is MNHNS and CDR2 is SASEGT in the germline V gene. In DNA, the CDR3 is TGTGCCAGCAGTGGCCGGGTAGCGGGCACCGGGGAGCTGTTTTTT. It codes for CASSGRVAGTGELFF.

For this clone: Other DNA sequences of this sample code for an identical CDR3. The chain carries TRBV28 and TRBJ1-4; 8 bases line up with TRBD1. There are 14 residues in the CDR3. Germline lookup yields CDR1 MDHEN and CDR2 SYDVKM. With 4 bases clipped from V and 2 bases from J, the junction kept 0 bases outside the gene matches. The CDR3 bases are TGTGCCAGCAGTTCAGGGGGCACTAATGAAAAACTGTTTTTT. It specifies CASSSGGTNEKLFF.

This chain connects TRBV2 to TRBJ1-3, with D possibly matching TRBD1 (5 bases). The CDR3 runs to 15 residues. Germline CDR1 and CDR2: SNHLY and FYNNEI. V was cut by 4 bases and J by 4 bases, with 14 bases left in between. CDR3 protein: CASSVDSAGGNTIYF. The CDR3 region has the DNA TGTGCCAGCAGTGTCGACAGCGCCGGGGGAAACACCATATATTTT.

J is TRBJ1-3 and V is TRBV7-9; D unclear. CDR3 length: 17 residues. Trimming pared 3 bases from V and 0 bases from J, leaving 15 bases between. The V gene's germline CDR1 is SEHNR and CDR2 FQNEAQ (reference sequence). The CDR3 bases are TGTGCCAGCAGCTTCACCTCGGGTTACAACTCTGGAAACACCATATATTTT. Translated: CASSFTSGYNSGNTIYF.

This rearrangement joins TRBV13 to TRBJ2-7, with D perhaps being TRBD1 or TRBD2 (5 bases each). Trimming removed 5 bases at V and 4 bases at J, with 12 bases between. This CDR3 spans 13 amino acids. Germline loops: CDR1 PRHDT, CDR2 FYEKMQ (reference sequence). CDR3 region: CASSRRESYEQYF. CDR3 coding DNA: TGTGCCAGCAGCCGCAGGGAGAGTTACGAGCAGTACTTC.

This clone is a singleton in its sample. The gene calls are TRBV6-5 and TRBJ1-1, with 9 bases identical to TRBD1. Looked up from germline, CDR1 is MNHEY and CDR2 is SVGAGI. J was trimmed by 4 bases and V by 3 bases; bases with no gene match: 6. This CDR3 is built from 15 residues. CDR3: CASSYSGQGSTEAFF. The CDR3 region has the DNA TGTGCCAGCAGTTATTCCGGACAGGGGAGCACTGAAGCTTTCTTT.

This chain uses TRBV5-1 with TRBJ2-1; the D is unclear. CDR1 is SGHRS, CDR2 YFSETQ, per germline. The CDR3 has 15 residues. The V and J ends lost 1 base and 8 bases respectively, with 16 bases between them. This CDR3 is CASSLMDNRFDEQFF. CDR3 nucleotide sequence: TGCGCCAGCAGCTTGATGGATAACCGGTTTGATGAGCAGTTCTTC.

The chain couples TRBV10-1 to TRBJ1-1, with D hard to call. The V gene lost 2 bases and the J gene lost 3 bases, with 7 bases spanning the gap. Germline lookup yields CDR1 WNHNN and CDR2 SYGVQD (reference sequence). The CDR3 is 13 amino acids. CDR3 sequence (DNA): TGCGCCAGCAGTGAGCAGCTCGACACTGAAGCTTTCTTT. It is translated as CASSEQLDTEAFF.

The gene calls are TRBV7-9 and TRBJ1-1; a weak D match, TRBD1 (6 bases). This CDR3 spans 14 amino acids. V was pared by 2 bases and J by 4 bases, with 11 bases between. CDR1 is SEHNR and CDR2 is FQNEAQ in the germline V gene (reference sequence). CDR3 sequence reads: CASSLLGAATEAFF. CDR3 bases: TGTGCCAGCAGCTTACTGGGGGCGGCCACTGAAGCTTTCTTT.

The genes are TRBV27 and TRBJ2-1; D is perhaps TRBD2 (6 bases). The CDR3 consists of 15 residues. Germline CDR1 and CDR2: MNHEY and SMNVEV (reference sequence). Deletions cut 3 bases from V and 5 bases from J, with 14 bases between. This CDR3 is CASSLEGYRDNEQFF. The DNA of the CDR3 is TGTGCCAGCAGTTTGGAGGGGTATAGGGACAATGAGCAGTTCTTC.

DNA of the CDR3: TGCGCCAGCAGCCAAGATCTGACGGAACAAGAGACCCAGTACTTC. It encodes CASSQDLTEQETQYF. The rearrangement uses TRBV4-3 and TRBJ2-5; no clear D gene. The CDR3 length is 15 residues. In germline, CDR1 is LGHNA, CDR2 YSLEER. The germline V and J ends were trimmed by 0 bases and 2 bases, with 10 bases remaining between them.

The chain is built from TRBV15 and TRBJ2-6; D is perhaps TRBD1 or TRBD2 (5 bases each). Germline V gives CDR1 LNHNV, CDR2 YYDKDF (reference sequence). The V end was cut by 3 bases, the J end by 0 bases, with 15 bases between. CDR3 length: 18 residues. Here the CDR3 reads CATSSGDGSFSGANVLTF. The CDR3 DNA is TGTGCCACCAGCAGCGGGGACGGCTCTTTCTCTGGGGCCAACGTCCTGACTTTC. Combining the CDR3 with reference TRBV15 and TRBJ2-6 gives the whole variable domain DAMVIQNPRYQVTQFGKPVTLSCSQTLNHNVMYWYQQKSSQAPKLLFHYYDKDFNNEADTPDNFQSRRPNTSFCFLDIRSPGLGDTAMYLCATSSGDGSFSGANVLTFGAGSRLTVL.

J is TRBJ2-1 and V is TRBV9; D possibly corresponds to TRBD2 (5 bases). This CDR3 spans 17 amino acids. V lost 0 bases to trimming and J lost 4 bases, with 17 bases between them. Per germline, CDR1 SGDLS and CDR2 YYNGEE. The CDR3 spells CASSVGPTSRGYNEQFF. The CDR3 DNA sequence: TGTGCCAGCAGCGTAGGACCCACTAGTCGCGGGTACAATGAGCAGTTCTTC.

Concerning this clone itself: Additional DNA sequences in this sample encode the identical CDR3. The chain combines TRBV7-2 with TRBJ2-7; 10 nucleotides match TRBD2. CDR1 and CDR2 (germline): SGHTA, FQGNSA. This CDR3 spans 14 amino acids. J was trimmed by 2 bases and V by 5 bases; bases with no gene match: 3. CDR3 protein: CASSTSGRAYEQYF. CDR3 nucleotides: TGTGCCAGCAGCACCAGCGGGAGGGCCTACGAGCAGTACTTC.

This clone was counted once. The rearrangement joins TRBV10-3 to TRBJ2-7; D is unresolved. CDR1 is ENHRY and CDR2 is SYGVKD in the germline V gene. V lost 0 bases and J lost 13, with 16 bases in between. The CDR3 is 13 amino acids. This CDR3 is CAISESGIIEPYF. CDR3 DNA: TGTGCCATCAGTGAGTCCGGTATTATCGAACCTTACTTC.

This sequence joins TRBV5-1 and TRBJ1-1; TRBD1 matches 7 bases. Per the germline V gene, CDR1 is SGHRS and CDR2 is YFSETQ. The V and J ends lost 0 bases and 2 bases, in that order; junction bases with no gene match: 7. The CDR3 is made up of 16 amino acids. The chain's CDR3 is CASSLGQGKLNTEAFF. CDR3 DNA sequence: TGCGCCAGCAGCTTGGGACAGGGAAAATTAAACACTGAAGCTTTCTTT. The whole variable domain, remainder taken from reference TRBV5-1 and TRBJ1-1, is KAGVTQTPRYLIKTRGQQVTLSCSPISGHRSVSWYQQTPGQGLQFLFEYFSETQRNKGNFPGRFSGRQFSNSRSEMNVSTLELGDSALYLCASSLGQGKLNTEAFFGQGTRLTVV.

This sequence joins TRBV11-2 and TRBJ1-4; D gene unclear. The CDR3 is 14 residues long. V was shortened by 8 bases and J by 0 bases, with 10 bases between the two germline ends. Germline loops: CDR1 SGHAT, CDR2 FQNNGV. CDR3 protein: CASGRAPTNEKLFF. The DNA for the CDR3 is TGTGCCAGCGGTCGGGCCCCAACTAATGAAAAACTGTTTTTT.

This chain joins TRBV7-2 and TRBJ1-2; D ambiguous. The CDR3 extends over 14 amino acids. Germline V gene lookup returns CDR1 SGHTA and CDR2 FQGNSA. With 4 bases removed from V and 5 bases from J, the gap between germline ends came to 14 bases. In nucleotides, the CDR3 is TGTGCCAGCAGCTCGGACGGGGTAGTATATGGCTACACCTTC. This translates into CASSSDGVVYGYTF.